The TCR beta chain described here comes from a study of T cell responses to AZD1222 COVID-19 vaccine. Regarding the study as a whole: It was only a handful of AZD1222 recipients who were seropositive at baseline.

A word on this clone: Its cognate antigen is unknown.

Profiled with immunoSEQ multiplex PCR; TCRdb holds only in-frame clones, not every one. The sample holds tens of thousands of clones, 70% to 90% seen once. Between the trimmed V and J ends, which lost 2 bases and 12 bases, there was a span of 11 bases. CDR3 length: 11 amino acids. The V call is TRBV23-1, the J call TRBJ2-7; TRBD2 is a possible D gene (6 bases). TRBV23-1 qualifies as an ORF whose function is uncertain. The source is an adult in good health. Sequences were derived from peripheral blood, sampled on day 0 of AZD1222 vaccination. The CDR3 nucleotides read TGCGCCAGCAGTCAAGTGGGGGAGGCGTACTTC. It specifies CASSQVGEAYF.